These 32 T cell receptor beta chains originate from one sample sequenced in a study of T cells in Graves' hyperthyroidism and ophthalmopathy. TCR beta CDR3 sequences were amplified from RNA transcripts. First-round RT-PCR targeting the TCR CDR3 was performed with the HTBI primer set. TCRdb re-analysed the multiplex PCR reads in MiXCR, keeping a single row per CDR3 protein. The sample carries about 640,000 distinct CDR3 sequences, roughly 20% recorded once. Sample: blood. The receptor source for this set is a man aged 30 to 39 with Graves' ophthalmopathy.

The sample holds many counts of this clonotype. The chain recombines TRBV30 with TRBJ2-5; 7 bases fit TRBD1. Germline V gene data show CDR1 as GTSNPN and CDR2 as SVGIG (reference sequence). The CDR3 is 14 amino acids. J gave up 4 bases and V 0 bases, and 5 bases lay outside the gene matches. CDR3 in DNA: TGTGCCTGGAGTGTAGGGTCAGGGGGAGAGACCCAGTACTTC. Its protein is CAWSVGSGGETQYF. The full variable domain, its missing parts supplied by reference TRBV30 and TRBJ2-5, is SQTIHQWPATLVQPVGSPLSLECTVEGTSNPNLYWYRQAAGRGLQLLFYSVGIGQISSEVPQNLSASRPQDRQFILSSKKLLLSDSGFYLCAWSVGSGGETQYFGPGTRLLVL.

This clonotype was found a few times. V gene TRBV5-1 combines with J gene TRBJ1-5; D possibly corresponds to TRBD1 (6 bases). CDR3 size: 13 residues. Trimming left V 1 base short and J 5 bases short, with 7 bases between. Germline V lookup: CDR1 SGHRS, CDR2 YFSETQ. In nucleotides, the CDR3 is TGCGCCAGCAGCTTGAAGGGGGATCAGCCCCAGCATTTT. This gives the protein CASSLKGDQPQHF.

The V gene is TRBV11-2, the J gene TRBJ1-6; a weak D match, TRBD1 (5 bases). The ends were cut back, 1 base at V and 9 bases at J, with 16 bases in the middle. Germline V CDR1 and CDR2: SGHAT, FQNNGV. The CDR3 has 16 residues. CDR3 coding DNA: TGTGCCAGCAGCTTAGGTATCGACAGACTTAGTTCACCCCTCCACTTT. Amino acids: CASSLGIDRLSSPLHF.

This CDR3 reads CASSHRGVGLEQFF. The CDR3 DNA sequence: TGTGCCAGCAGTCACCGAGGGGTGGGACTCGAGCAGTTCTTC. The J gene is TRBJ2-1, the V gene TRBV5-8; possible D gene TRBD2, 6 bases. Germline V lookup: CDR1 SGHTS, CDR2 YDEGEE. Deletions cut 5 bases from V and 10 bases from J, with 19 bases between. The CDR3 extends over 14 amino acids.

This clonotype was counted a few times. The chain combines TRBV28 with TRBJ2-3; 7 nucleotides line up with TRBD1. The CDR3 runs 15 residues. The V gene's germline CDR1 is MDHEN and CDR2 SYDVKM. V was pared by 5 bases and J by 7 bases, with 12 bases of the junction left unmatched. The CDR3 DNA reads TGTGCCAGCAGTCCCAGGGGGAGCTCTTCAAATACGCAGTATTTT. Its protein product is CASSPRGSSSNTQYF.

This clonotype was counted at least ten times. The chain carries TRBV6-1 and TRBJ2-7; 8 positions match TRBD2. The CDR3 has 15 amino acids. Germline CDR1 and CDR2: MNHNS and SASEGT. V lost 4 bases and J lost 4; bases outside the gene matches: 9. The DNA of the CDR3 is TGTGCCAGCAGTGTCCAAGCGGGAGCCTCGTACGAGCAGTACTTC. Encoded protein: CASSVQAGASYEQYF.

This clonotype was seen ten or more times. V and J are TRBV11-2 and TRBJ1-1; 9 bases align to TRBD1. The length of the CDR3 is 14 residues. Trimming cost V 3 bases and J 3 bases; bases outside gene matches: 2. In germline, CDR1 is SGHAT, CDR2 FQNNGV. The CDR3 region is CASSFDRGDTEAFF. The CDR3 DNA reads TGTGCCAGCAGCTTCGACAGGGGGGACACTGAAGCTTTCTTT.

The chain recombines TRBV10-2 with TRBJ2-7, with 7 bases fitting TRBD1. Germline CDR1 WSHSY, CDR2 SAAADI. V was clipped by 6 bases and J by 1 base; unmatched bases: 3. This CDR3 comprises 13 residues. CDR3 DNA: TGCGCCAGCAGAGAGACAGGGTCCTACGAGCAGTACTTC. Translated, it gives CASRETGSYEQYF.

This sequence joins TRBV5-4 and TRBJ2-1, with D uncertain. CDR1 and CDR2 from the germline V gene are SGHNT and YYREEE (reference sequence). V lost 3 bases and J 3 bases, leaving 13 bases between the germline ends. The CDR3 consists of 15 residues. The CDR3 sequence: CASSSLTEHYNEQFF. Written as DNA, the CDR3 is TGTGCCAGCAGCTCCCTGACGGAACACTACAATGAGCAGTTCTTC.

This clonotype occurred a few times. J is TRBJ2-1 and V is TRBV28; tentatively, D is TRBD2 (6 bases). CDR3 length: 17 residues. Germline CDR1 reads MDHEN; CDR2 reads SYDVKM. V was pared by 9 bases and J by 5 bases, with 26 bases between. The CDR3 is CASPRTGTLWGDNEQFF. As DNA, the CDR3 is TGTGCCAGTCCTCGTACCGGGACCCTATGGGGGGACAATGAGCAGTTCTTC.

This clonotype was counted ten times or more. The chain links TRBV10-3 to TRBJ1-1; D remains unclear. Trimming shortened V by 2 bases and J by 0 bases, and 10 bases separated the two germline ends. The CDR3 runs to 15 residues. CDR1 and CDR2 from the germline V gene are ENHRY and SYGVKD. The CDR3, as DNA: TGTGCCATCAGTGAGGACGGAGCTATGAACACTGAAGCTTTCTTT. Translating it yields CAISEDGAMNTEAFF.

This clonotype was counted at least ten times. The chain couples TRBV27 to TRBJ1-1; no clear D. The V end lost 3 bases, the J end lost 2 bases, and 7 bases lay between the germline ends. The germline CDR1 and CDR2 sequences are MNHEY and SMNVEV (reference sequence). CDR3 length equals 13 residues. The CDR3 protein is CASSFFANTEAFF. The DNA of the CDR3 is TGTGCCAGCAGTTTCTTCGCCAACACTGAAGCTTTCTTT.

This clonotype occurred many times. This chain connects TRBV2 to TRBJ1-2; the match to TRBD1 covers 8 bases. V was clipped by 3 bases and J by 6 bases; unmatched bases: 3. Germline CDR1 reads SNHLY; CDR2 reads FYNNEI. The CDR3 has 13 amino acids. The CDR3 loop reads CASSDGQGDGYTF. The CDR3 DNA reads as TGTGCCAGCAGTGATGGACAGGGAGATGGCTACACCTTC. The variable domain in full, with the rest retrieved from reference TRBV2 and TRBJ1-2, is EPEVTQTPSHQVTQMGQEVILRCVPISNHLYFYWYRQILGQKVEFLVSFYNNEISEKSEIFDDQFSVERPDGSNFTLKIRSTKLEDSAMYFCASSDGQGDGYTFGSGTRLTVV.

This clonotype has at least ten counts. Here the CDR3 reads CSARLGNSPLHF. The CDR3 DNA reads as TGCAGTGCTAGACTCGGAAATTCACCCCTCCACTTT. This chain joins TRBV20-1 and TRBJ1-6; D is unresolved. Germline V CDR1 and CDR2: DFQATT, SNEGSKA (reference sequence). The CDR3 sequence is 12 residues long. V lost 2 bases and J 7 bases, leaving 6 bases between the germline ends.

This clonotype came up many times. The rearrangement joins TRBV2 to TRBJ2-1, with D possibly TRBD2 on 6 matching bases. The CDR3 runs to 14 residues. The V end was cut by 4 bases, the J end by 3 bases, with 10 bases between. Germline CDR1 reads SNHLY; CDR2 reads FYNNEI. The CDR3, as DNA: TGTGCCAGCAGTGTGGAGGGTTTCTACAATGAGCAGTTCTTC. Encoded protein: CASSVEGFYNEQFF.

The chain recombines TRBV29-1 with TRBJ2-1; either TRBD1 or TRBD2 may supply D (7 bases each). V shed 6 bases and J shed 3 bases, with 18 bases lying between them. The CDR3 runs to 15 residues. Germline V lookup: CDR1 SQVTM, CDR2 ANQGSEA. CDR3 residues: CSVPRGGLSYNEQFF. In DNA form, the CDR3 reads TGCAGCGTCCCCAGGGGGGGACTCAGCTACAATGAGCAGTTCTTC.

This clonotype was found a few times. V and J are TRBV6-2 or TRBV6-3 and TRBJ2-1, with no clear D. Trimming removed 3 bases at V and 9 bases at J, with 21 bases between. The CDR3 has 16 amino acids. Germline CDR1 MNHEY, CDR2 SVGEGT. CDR3 DNA: TGTGCCAGCAGTTATACCCGGGCCTACTCCCCAATTGAGCAGTTCTTC. This translates into CASSYTRAYSPIEQFF.

As concerns this clonotype: A much larger clone sits a single nucleotide away, making a read error possible. The rearrangement joins TRBV2 to TRBJ1-6; 7 bases fit TRBD1. The germline CDR1 and CDR2 sequences are SNHLY and FYNNEI. CDR3 length: 15 amino acids. The CDR3 loop reads CASSKAGDSRLPLHF. The CDR3 DNA sequence: TGTGCCAGCAGTAAAGCGGGGGACAGTAGGCTACCCCTCCACTTT.

This clonotype was picked up many times. V gene TRBV11-2 combines with J gene TRBJ2-3; 15 positions match TRBD2. Germline V lookup: CDR1 SGHAT, CDR2 FQNNGV. After removal of 2 bases from V and 2 bases from J, the junction contained 23 bases not matched to a gene. The CDR3 has 24 amino acids. Here the CDR3 DNA reads TGTGCCAGCAGCTTACGGCTAAAGATCTCACCGGGACTAGCGGGAGGAGGGGTCACAGATACGCAGTATTTT. This sequence encodes CASSLRLKISPGLAGGGVTDTQYF.

The table lists this clonotype with many counts. This chain connects TRBV18 to TRBJ2-2; perhaps TRBD1 as D (5 bases). V lost 8 bases and J 5 bases, leaving 9 bases between the germline ends. The germline gives CDR1 KGHSH, CDR2 LQKENI. CDR3 length: 12 residues. The CDR3 loop reads CASSPGTGELFF. Written as DNA, the CDR3 is TGTGCCAGCAGCCCAGGGACCGGGGAGCTGTTTTTT.

Concerning this clonotype: The junction differs from germline at one of its ends, possibly a read error. V usage is TRBV12-3 or TRBV12-4 and J usage is TRBJ2-7; 10 nucleotides agree with TRBD2. The CDR3 contains 17 residues. CDR3 DNA sequence: TGTGCCAGCGGTTTGAGTATGGTAGCGGGAGGAAACTACGAGCAGTACTTC. The encoded protein is CASGLSMVAGGNYEQYF.

The chain couples TRBV9 to TRBJ1-1, with TRBD1 matching 7 bases. The CDR3 extends over 13 amino acids. With 9 bases clipped from V and 0 bases from J, the junction kept 5 bases outside the gene matches. The germline gives CDR1 SGDLS, CDR2 YYNGEE. CDR3 amino acids: CATSRGLNTEAFF. The CDR3 DNA is TGTGCCACATCCAGGGGGTTGAACACTGAAGCTTTCTTT.

This clonotype was counted many times. The CDR3 sequence: CASSPQQGATGNTIYF. CDR3 DNA: TGTGCCAGCAGTCCACAACAGGGGGCTACTGGAAACACCATATATTTT. The chain recombines TRBV27 with TRBJ1-3; 9 bases align to TRBD1. V was pared by 5 bases and J by 2 bases, with 7 bases of the junction left unmatched. From germline, CDR1 is MNHEY and CDR2 SMNVEV (reference sequence). The length of the CDR3 is 16 residues.

This clonotype has at least ten counts. The chain couples TRBV28 to TRBJ2-2; TRBD2 is a possible D gene (6 bases). The germline V gene has CDR1 MDHEN and CDR2 SYDVKM. The ends were cut back, 5 bases at V and 6 bases at J, with 19 bases in the middle. This CDR3 has 16 amino acids. In nucleotides, the CDR3 is TGTGCCAGCAGTCTGCGGGACTCTAGTCGGCCCGGGGAGCTGTTTTTT. Its translation is CASSLRDSSRPGELFF.

This clonotype appeared a few times. V usage is TRBV9 and J usage is TRBJ2-7, with D perhaps matching TRBD2 (7 bases). The CDR3 is 17 amino acids. Germline values: CDR1 SGDLS, CDR2 YYNGEE. Trimming stripped 4 bases from V and 5 bases from J, with 25 bases between. The CDR3 spells CASSPHPGGVRSNEQYF. CDR3 in DNA: TGTGCCAGCAGCCCTCACCCGGGGGGCGTACGGTCCAACGAGCAGTACTTC.

V usage is TRBV20-1 and J usage is TRBJ2-3, with D hard to call. The germline V gene has CDR1 DFQATT and CDR2 SNEGSKA (reference sequence). V was shortened by 2 bases and J by 2 bases, with 14 bases between the two germline ends. The CDR3 totals 15 residues. The CDR3 loop is CSARLYRRPTDTQYF. CDR3 nucleotide sequence: TGCAGTGCTAGATTATATAGAAGACCCACAGATACGCAGTATTTT.

The V and J genes are TRBV30 and TRBJ2-7; D gene unclear. Trimming removed 2 bases from V and 5 bases from J, with 7 bases in between. Germline V lookup: CDR1 GTSNPN, CDR2 SVGIG (reference sequence). The CDR3 loop spans 11 amino acids. CDR3 loop: CAWSPANEQYF. The DNA for the CDR3 is TGTGCCTGGAGTCCTGCGAACGAGCAGTACTTC.

The genes are TRBV27 and TRBJ1-2, with a tentative D call TRBD1 (5 bases). The CDR3 loop spans 13 amino acids. Germline values: CDR1 MNHEY, CDR2 SMNVEV (reference sequence). Trimming took 6 bases from V and 8 from J, leaving 16 bases between them. CDR3 sequence: CASSSRNWGGYTF. CDR3 nucleotides: TGTGCCAGCAGCTCTCGGAACTGGGGGGGCTACACCTTC.

This clonotype was counted at least ten times. The chain links TRBV28 to TRBJ1-1; D uncertain. CDR3 length: 14 amino acids. Trimming stripped 1 base from V and 1 base from J, with 7 bases between. In germline, CDR1 is MDHEN, CDR2 SYDVKM. CDR3 nucleotides: TGTGCCAGCAGTTTATATGGAGAGAACACTGAAGCTTTCTTT. Amino acid sequence: CASSLYGENTEAFF.

CDR3 in amino acids: CASRSTGGASSTGELFF. CDR3 DNA: TGTGCCAGCAGATCCACAGGGGGCGCTTCTAGCACCGGGGAGCTGTTTTTT. This chain uses TRBV7-9 with TRBJ2-2; the match to TRBD1 covers 9 bases. From germline, CDR1 is SEHNR and CDR2 FQNEAQ (reference sequence). V was clipped by 6 bases and J by 4 bases; unmatched bases: 12. This CDR3 has 17 residues.

This clonotype was seen only a few times. The gene calls are TRBV6-1 and TRBJ1-4; 11 nucleotides agree with TRBD1. The CDR3 length is 16 residues. Trimming cost V 4 bases and J 8 bases; bases outside gene matches: 9. Germline V gene lookup returns CDR1 MNHNS and CDR2 SASEGT. For the CDR3, the DNA is TGTGCCAGCAGTGGGATCGTGGGACAGGGGGGAGAAAAACTGTTTTTT. Its protein product is CASSGIVGQGGEKLFF.

This clonotype was counted a few times. V and J are TRBV29-1 and TRBJ2-7, with D possibly matching TRBD1 (7 bases). Germline CDR1 and CDR2: SQVTM and ANQGSEA. There are 16 residues in the CDR3. V was shortened by 4 bases and J by 1 base, with 20 bases between the two germline ends. Here the CDR3 DNA reads TGCAGCGTTGTCGGCAGGGGGGAATTCGGGTCCTACGAGCAGTACTTC. Translating gives CSVVGRGEFGSYEQYF.